What follows are 9 T cell receptor beta chains derived from one specimen sequenced in a study of cytomegalovirus exposure and HLA in healthy donors. A multiplex PCR was run with 60 Vbeta primers and 13 Jbeta primers. TCRdb's copy holds only in-frame clones and misses some; the assay was immunoSEQ multiplex PCR. The table has under 200,000 clones, 80% to 85% seen once. The sequenced sample consisted of PBMCs. Receptor source: a woman aged 18 to 35 in good health and CMV-seronegative.

The V call is TRBV7-9, the J call TRBJ1-2, with a possible D match to TRBD1 (6 bases). Germline V gene data show CDR1 as SEHNR and CDR2 as FQNEAQ (reference sequence). Trimming removed 5 bases from V and 0 bases from J, with 16 bases in between. The CDR3 has 16 residues. The CDR3 DNA reads TGTGCCAGCAGCACCCCAGGGGAACGAGCTAACTATGGCTACACCTTC. Translation: CASSTPGERANYGYTF.

The chain carries TRBV7-9 and TRBJ2-7, with 7 bases identical to TRBD1. Per germline, CDR1 SEHNR and CDR2 FQNEAQ (reference sequence). V shed 5 bases, J shed 4 bases, and the junction held 8 bases outside the gene matches. This CDR3 is built from 14 residues. The CDR3 coding sequence is TGTGCCAGCAGCCTAACAGGGGTGCATTACGAGCAGTACTTC. Protein product: CASSLTGVHYEQYF.

To note about this clone: Different DNA sequences within this sample yield the same CDR3. V is TRBV5-6 and J is TRBJ2-3; no clear D. The V end lost 1 base, the J end lost 1 base, and 4 bases lay between the germline ends. The V gene's germline CDR1 is SGHDT and CDR2 YYEEEE. This CDR3 is 13 amino acids long. CDR3 nucleotide sequence: TGTGCCAGCAGCTTGACAGGCACAGATACGCAGTATTTT. It specifies CASSLTGTDTQYF. The entire variable domain, with the rest obtained from reference TRBV5-6 and TRBJ2-3, is as follows: DAGVTQSPTHLIKTRGQQVTLRCSPKSGHDTVSWYQQALGQGPQFIFQYYEEEERQRGNFPDRFSGHQFPNYSSELNVNALLLGDSALYLCASSLTGTDTQYFGPGTRLTVL.

V usage is TRBV6-5 and J usage is TRBJ1-1; possibly TRBD1 for D (6 bases). The CDR3 has 13 residues. V was shortened by 5 bases and J by 5 bases, with 12 bases between the two germline ends. Germline loops: CDR1 MNHEY, CDR2 SVGAGI. CDR3 sequence reads: CASSTQGWTEAFF. In DNA form, the CDR3 reads TGTGCCAGCAGTACACAGGGTTGGACTGAAGCTTTCTTT.

This chain joins TRBV7-2 and TRBJ2-1; a weak D match, TRBD2 (5 bases). The V gene's germline CDR1 is SGHTA and CDR2 FQGNSA. The CDR3 length is 13 residues. Trimming pared 3 bases from V and 12 bases from J, leaving 15 bases between. The DNA for the CDR3 is TGTGCCAGCAGCTTCGGAGGCCGTGATGGGCAGTTCTTC. Translation: CASSFGGRDGQFF.

This chain joins TRBV6-5 and TRBJ1-5; 11 nucleotides align to TRBD1. Germline loops: CDR1 MNHEY, CDR2 SVGAGI. Losses at the gene ends were 0 bases for V and 7 bases for J; bases not matched to a gene: 5. There are 16 residues in the CDR3. For the CDR3, the DNA is TGTGCCAGCAGTTACTCAAGGACAGGGGGCGGGCAGCCCCAGCATTTT. Protein sequence: CASSYSRTGGGQPQHF.

The rearrangement uses TRBV7-9 and TRBJ1-4; D remains unclear. V was clipped by 5 bases and J by 5 bases, with 12 bases between them. CDR1 and CDR2 (germline): SEHNR, FQNEAQ (reference sequence). This CDR3 comprises 14 residues. The CDR3 DNA reads as TGTGCCAGCAGCCTACAGATTATGAATGAAAAACTGTTTTTT. It translates to CASSLQIMNEKLFF.

The rearrangement uses TRBV4-1 and TRBJ2-1; 9 bases are shared with TRBD2. Looked up from germline, CDR1 is MGHRA and CDR2 is YSYEKL. This CDR3 is 17 amino acids long. J gave up 4 bases and V 4 bases, and 11 bases lay outside the gene matches. CDR3 region: CASSRPFSGREYNEQFF. CDR3 DNA: TGCGCCAGCAGCCGCCCATTTAGCGGGAGAGAGTACAATGAGCAGTTCTTC.

The rearrangement uses TRBV7-9 and TRBJ2-1; no clear D. With 1 base removed from V and 9 bases from J, the gap between germline ends came to 7 bases. Germline-derived CDR1 and CDR2 are SEHNR and FQNEAQ (reference sequence). This CDR3 region has 12 residues. CDR3 nucleotide sequence: TGTGCCAGCAGCTTAGGTCTAGGTGAGCAGTTCTTC. Its protein is CASSLGLGEQFF.